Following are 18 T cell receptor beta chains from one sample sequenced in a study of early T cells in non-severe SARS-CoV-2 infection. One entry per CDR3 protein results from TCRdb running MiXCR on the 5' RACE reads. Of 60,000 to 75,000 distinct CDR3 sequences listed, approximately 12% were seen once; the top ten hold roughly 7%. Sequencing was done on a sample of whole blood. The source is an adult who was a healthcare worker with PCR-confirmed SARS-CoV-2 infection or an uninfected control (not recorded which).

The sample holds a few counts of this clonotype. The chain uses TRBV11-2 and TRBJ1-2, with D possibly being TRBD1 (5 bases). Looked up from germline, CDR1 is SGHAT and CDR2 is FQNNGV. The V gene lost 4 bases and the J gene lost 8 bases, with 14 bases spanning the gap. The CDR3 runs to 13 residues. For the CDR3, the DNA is TGTGCCAGCAGCTCCGCCTGGGGGGGAGGCTACACCTTC. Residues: CASSSAWGGGYTF. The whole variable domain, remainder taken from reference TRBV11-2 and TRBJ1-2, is EAGVAQSPRYKIIEKRQSVAFWCNPISGHATLYWYQQILGQGPKLLIQFQNNGVVDDSQLPKDRFSAERLKGVDSTLKIQPAKLEDSAVYLCASSSAWGGGYTFGSGTRLTVV.

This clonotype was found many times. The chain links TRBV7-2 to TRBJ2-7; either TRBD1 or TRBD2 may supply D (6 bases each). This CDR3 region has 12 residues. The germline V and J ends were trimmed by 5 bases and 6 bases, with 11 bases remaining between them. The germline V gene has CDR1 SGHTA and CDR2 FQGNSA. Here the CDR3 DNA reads TGTGCCAGCAGCCCCGGGGGCTTCGAGCAGTACTTC. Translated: CASSPGGFEQYF.

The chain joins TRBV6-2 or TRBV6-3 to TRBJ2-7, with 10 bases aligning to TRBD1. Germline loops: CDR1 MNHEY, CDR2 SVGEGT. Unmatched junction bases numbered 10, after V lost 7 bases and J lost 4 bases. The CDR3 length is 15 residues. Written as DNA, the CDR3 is TGTGCCAGCAATCGACCGGGACAGGGGAAGTACGAGCAGTACTTC. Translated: CASNRPGQGKYEQYF.

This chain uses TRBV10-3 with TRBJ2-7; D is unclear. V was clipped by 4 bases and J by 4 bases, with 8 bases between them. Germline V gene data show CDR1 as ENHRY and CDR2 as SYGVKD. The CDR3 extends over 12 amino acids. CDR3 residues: CAISVASYEQYF. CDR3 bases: TGTGCCATCAGTGTGGCGAGTTACGAGCAGTACTTC.

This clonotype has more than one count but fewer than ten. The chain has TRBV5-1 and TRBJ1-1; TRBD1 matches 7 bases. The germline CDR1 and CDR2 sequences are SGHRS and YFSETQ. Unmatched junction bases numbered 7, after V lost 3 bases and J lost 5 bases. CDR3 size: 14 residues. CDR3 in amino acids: CASSSGQEETEAFF. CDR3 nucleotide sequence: TGCGCCAGCAGCTCAGGACAGGAAGAAACTGAAGCTTTCTTT.

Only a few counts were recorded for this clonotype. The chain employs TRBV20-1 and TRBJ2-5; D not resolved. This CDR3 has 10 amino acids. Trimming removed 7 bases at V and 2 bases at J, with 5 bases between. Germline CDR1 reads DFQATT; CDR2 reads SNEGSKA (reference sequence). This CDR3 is CSVLQETQYF. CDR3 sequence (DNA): TGCAGTGTCCTACAAGAGACCCAGTACTTC.

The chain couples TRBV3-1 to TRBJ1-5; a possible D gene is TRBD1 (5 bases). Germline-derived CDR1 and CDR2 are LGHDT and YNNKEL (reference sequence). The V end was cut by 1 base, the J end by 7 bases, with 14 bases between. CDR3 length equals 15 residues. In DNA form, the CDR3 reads TGTGCCAGCAGCCAAGGGCTGGCAGGGCGCCAGCCCCAGCATTTT. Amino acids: CASSQGLAGRQPQHF.

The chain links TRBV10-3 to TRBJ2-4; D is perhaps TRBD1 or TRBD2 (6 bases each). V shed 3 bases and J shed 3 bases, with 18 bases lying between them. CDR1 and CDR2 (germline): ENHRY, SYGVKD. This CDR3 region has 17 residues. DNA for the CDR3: TGTGCCATCAGTGAATGGAGGGGGACGCCTCACAAAAACATTCAGTACTTC. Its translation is CAISEWRGTPHKNIQYF.

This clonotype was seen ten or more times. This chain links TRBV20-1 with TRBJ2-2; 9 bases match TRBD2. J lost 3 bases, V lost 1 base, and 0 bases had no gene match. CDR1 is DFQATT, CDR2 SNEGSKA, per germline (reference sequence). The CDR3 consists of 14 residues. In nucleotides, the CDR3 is TGCAGTGCTAGAGTAGCGGGGGACACCGGGGAGCTGTTTTTT. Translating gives CSARVAGDTGELFF.

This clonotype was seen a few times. CDR3 nucleotide sequence: TGTGCCAGCAGCCCCGGGACGTATATATACGAGCAGTACTTC. It yields the protein CASSPGTYIYEQYF. The V call is TRBV12-3 or TRBV12-4, the J call TRBJ2-7; D may correspond to TRBD1 or TRBD2 (5 bases each). Deletions cut 6 bases from V and 4 bases from J, with 16 bases between. This CDR3 has 14 amino acids.

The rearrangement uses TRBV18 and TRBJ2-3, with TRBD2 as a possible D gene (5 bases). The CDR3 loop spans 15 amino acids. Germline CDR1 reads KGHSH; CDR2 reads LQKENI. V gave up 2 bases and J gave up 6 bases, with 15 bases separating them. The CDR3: CASSPKGLSGDTQYF. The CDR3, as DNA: TGTGCCAGCTCACCAAAAGGCCTGTCGGGGGATACGCAGTATTTT.

The CDR3 loop is CASSAGTGASNTGELFF. As DNA, the CDR3 is TGTGCCAGCAGCGCTGGGACAGGGGCTTCGAACACCGGGGAGCTGTTTTTT. The chain is built from TRBV5-4 and TRBJ2-2; 10 bases agree with TRBD1. From germline, CDR1 is SGHNT and CDR2 YYREEE (reference sequence). The V segment lost 4 bases and the J segment 0 bases; nucleotides outside the gene matches: 6. This CDR3 comprises 17 residues.

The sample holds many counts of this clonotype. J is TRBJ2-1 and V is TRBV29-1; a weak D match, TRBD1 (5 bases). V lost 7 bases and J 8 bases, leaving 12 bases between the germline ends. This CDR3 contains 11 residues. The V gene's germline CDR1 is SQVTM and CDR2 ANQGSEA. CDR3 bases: TGCAGCGGCTCCAGGGCGGATGAGCAGTTCTTC. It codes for CSGSRADEQFF.

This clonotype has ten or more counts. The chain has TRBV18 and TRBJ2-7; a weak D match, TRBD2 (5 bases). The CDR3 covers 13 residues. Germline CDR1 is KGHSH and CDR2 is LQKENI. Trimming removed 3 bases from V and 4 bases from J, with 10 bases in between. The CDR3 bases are TGTGCCAGCTCACCGGAGGACCTTTACGAGCAGTACTTC. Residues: CASSPEDLYEQYF.

CDR3 sequence (DNA): TGTGCCAGCAGCGTAGCAAGCGGGAGGGAAGAGACCCAGTACTTC. Its protein product is CASSVASGREETQYF. This chain joins TRBV9 and TRBJ2-5, with 10 bases matching TRBD2. CDR1 SGDLS and CDR2 YYNGEE come from the germline V gene. The CDR3 consists of 15 residues. J was trimmed by 3 bases and V by 0 bases; bases with no gene match: 2.

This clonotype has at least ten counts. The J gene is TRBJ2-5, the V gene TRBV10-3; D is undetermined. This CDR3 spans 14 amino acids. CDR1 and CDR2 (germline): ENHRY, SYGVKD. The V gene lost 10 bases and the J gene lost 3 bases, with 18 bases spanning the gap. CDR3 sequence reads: CATRRSQVEETQYF. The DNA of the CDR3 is TGTGCCACCCGTCGCAGTCAGGTAGAAGAGACCCAGTACTTC.

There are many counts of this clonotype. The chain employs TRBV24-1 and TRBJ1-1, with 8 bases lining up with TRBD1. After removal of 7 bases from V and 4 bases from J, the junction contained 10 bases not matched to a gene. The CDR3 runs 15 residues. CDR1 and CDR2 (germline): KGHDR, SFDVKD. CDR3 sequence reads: CATSGGGTGSTEAFF. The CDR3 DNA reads TGTGCCACCAGCGGAGGCGGGACAGGATCCACTGAAGCTTTCTTT.

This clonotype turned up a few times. CDR3 protein: CASGLGGTDTQYF. The CDR3 nucleotides read TGTGCTAGTGGTTTGGGGGGGACAGATACGCAGTATTTT. The V and J genes are TRBV12-5 and TRBJ2-3, with D perhaps TRBD1 or TRBD2 (5 bases each). Trimming removed 1 base at V and 3 bases at J, with 5 bases between. CDR3 length equals 13 residues. Germline V gene lookup returns CDR1 LGHNT and CDR2 FRNRAP.